The 5 T cell receptor beta chains given below trace back to one sample, sequenced in a study of human T cells and chemical hapten exposure. As to time point: healthy volunteer bleed at 6 weeks. The study extracted total RNA from unfractionated whole blood. TCRdb fed the RACE reads into MiXCR, producing one record per CDR3 protein. Here the sample spans more than 75,000 distinct CDR3 sequences, over 6.5% being singletons. Material: whole blood. Receptors were obtained from a male donor in good health. Some clones in this sample may be carry-over from other donors' samples.

This clonotype was seen a handful of times. The CDR3 DNA reads as TGCAGTGCTGGGGGCGCTGAAGCTTTCTTT. Protein sequence: CSAGGAEAFF. This rearrangement joins TRBV20-1 to TRBJ1-1, with D possibly TRBD1 on 6 matching bases. Trimming cost V 5 bases and J 6 bases, with 7 bases left between them. The CDR3 spans 10 residues. The germline V gene encodes CDR1 DFQATT and CDR2 SNEGSKA (reference sequence).

In this sample, this clonotype turned up a few times. The V gene is TRBV7-9, the J gene TRBJ2-1; no clear D. Germline CDR1 is SEHNR and CDR2 is FQNEAQ (reference sequence). The CDR3 is 14 residues long. Trimming shortened V by 5 bases and J by 0 bases, and 8 bases separated the two germline ends. This CDR3 is CASSPSSSYNEQFF. CDR3 DNA sequence: TGTGCCAGCAGCCCGAGTAGCTCCTACAATGAGCAGTTCTTC.

This clonotype turned up a few times. J is TRBJ2-1 and V is TRBV7-2, with D maybe TRBD1 (6 bases). Between the trimmed V and J ends, which lost 1 base and 6 bases, there was a span of 13 bases. The CDR3 has 15 residues. Germline V gives CDR1 SGHTA, CDR2 FQGNSA. In nucleotides, the CDR3 is TGTGCCAGCAGCTTAGGGACAGATCTTTCCAATGAGCAGTTCTTC. This gives the protein CASSLGTDLSNEQFF.

The sample holds many counts of this clonotype. V and J are TRBV29-1 and TRBJ2-6, with no clear D. Germline loops: CDR1 SQVTM, CDR2 ANQGSEA. V lost 3 bases and J 4 bases, leaving 19 bases between the germline ends. CDR3 length: 17 amino acids. CDR3 sequence: CSVEGGSGVGGANVLTF. CDR3 DNA: TGCAGCGTTGAGGGTGGCAGTGGGGTTGGCGGGGCCAACGTCCTGACTTTC.

In this sample, this clonotype turned up a few times. In nucleotides, the CDR3 is TGTGCCAGCAGTCTGGGGATCGGACTGCAGGGGCAGTACTTC. Translation: CASSLGIGLQGQYF. This chain links TRBV12-3 or TRBV12-4 with TRBJ2-7; perhaps D is TRBD1 or TRBD2 (5 bases each). The CDR3 has 14 residues. Trimming pared 5 bases from V and 9 bases from J, leaving 20 bases between.